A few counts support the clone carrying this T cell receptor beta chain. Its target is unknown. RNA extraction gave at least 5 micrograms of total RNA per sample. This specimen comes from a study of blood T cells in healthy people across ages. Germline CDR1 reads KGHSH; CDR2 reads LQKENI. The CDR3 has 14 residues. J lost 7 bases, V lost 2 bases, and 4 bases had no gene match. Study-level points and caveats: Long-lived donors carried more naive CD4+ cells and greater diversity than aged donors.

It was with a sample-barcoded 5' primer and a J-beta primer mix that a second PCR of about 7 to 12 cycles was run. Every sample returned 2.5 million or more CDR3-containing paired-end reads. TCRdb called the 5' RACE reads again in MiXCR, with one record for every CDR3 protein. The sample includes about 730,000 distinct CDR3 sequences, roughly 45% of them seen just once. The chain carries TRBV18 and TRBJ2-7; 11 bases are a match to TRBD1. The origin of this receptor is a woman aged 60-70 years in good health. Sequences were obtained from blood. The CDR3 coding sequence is TGTGCCAGCTCACCAGGACAGGGGGCCTTTGAGCAGTACTTC. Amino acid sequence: CASSPGQGAFEQYF.